This T cell receptor (beta chain) derives from a study of T cells in Graves' hyperthyroidism and ophthalmopathy. J lost 2 bases, V lost 2 bases, and 0 bases had no gene match. This CDR3 comprises 14 residues. This clonotype was picked up many times. RNA transcripts yielded amplified TCR beta CDR3 regions. Primed by the HTBI set, a first-round RT-PCR was run on the TCR CDR3. TCRdb re-called the multiplex PCR reads through MiXCR, storing one row per CDR3 protein. This sample has 600,000 to 750,000 distinct CDR3 sequences; 17% occur once, and the top ten carry 15%. This sequence was found in a man aged 50 to 60 with Graves' hyperthyroidism. The rearrangement joins TRBV12-3 or TRBV12-4 to TRBJ2-7; 10 bases fit TRBD2. The sample taken for sequencing was blood. CDR3 nucleotide sequence: TGTGCCAGCAGTTTAACTAGCGGGGCCTACGAGCAGTACTTC. Translated, it gives CASSLTSGAYEQYF.